Following are 8 T cell receptor beta chains from one sample sequenced in a study of T-cell memory formation after mild COVID-19. Via MiXCR, TCRdb re-called the 5' RACE reads, giving one row per CDR3 protein. The table lists roughly 550,000 distinct CDR3 sequences, around 21% of them singletons. Sequencing was performed on PBMCs or a T cell subset sorted from them (not recorded which). Receptors originate from an adult woman who had mild COVID-19 (a few samples of this study predate the infection). Cell type and time point are not known.

This clonotype was seen more than once but under ten times. This rearrangement joins TRBV7-9 to TRBJ2-5, with 9 bases aligning to TRBD2. The CDR3 is 17 amino acids. The germline CDR1 and CDR2 sequences are SEHNR and FQNEAQ (reference sequence). The trim removed 3 bases at V and 2 bases at J, leaving 10 bases unmatched. The CDR3 DNA sequence: TGTGCCAGCAGCTTCAAACTTGGGACTAGCTGGCAAGAGACCCAGTACTTC. Protein: CASSFKLGTSWQETQYF.

This clonotype showed up just a few times. V usage is TRBV24-1 and J usage is TRBJ2-1, with TRBD2 as a possible D gene (6 bases). The CDR3 length is 16 residues. V was clipped by 3 bases and J by 0 bases, with 11 bases between them. The germline CDR1 and CDR2 sequences are KGHDR and SFDVKD. The CDR3, as DNA: TGTGCCACCAGTGATCATAGCGGTAGCTCCTACAATGAGCAGTTCTTC. Residues: CATSDHSGSSYNEQFF.

The chain employs TRBV20-1 and TRBJ2-5; 8 nucleotides agree with TRBD1. Germline CDR1 DFQATT, CDR2 SNEGSKA (reference sequence). The CDR3 is 13 amino acids. Trimming at V came to 4 bases and at J to 5 bases, leaving 6 bases not matched to a gene. CDR3 region: CSANLRGLETQYF. The DNA of the CDR3 is TGCAGTGCTAACCTCAGGGGGCTGGAGACCCAGTACTTC.

The V call is TRBV5-5, the J call TRBJ2-1, with 9 positions matching TRBD2. Germline values: CDR1 SGHKS, CDR2 YYEKEE (reference sequence). J was trimmed by 9 bases and V by 4 bases; bases with no gene match: 14. The CDR3 sequence is 16 residues long. In DNA, the CDR3 is TGTGCCAGCAGCCGGACTAGCGAGAGGATGACTGGTGAGCAGTTCTTC. As protein: CASSRTSERMTGEQFF.

This clonotype was seen only a few times. The V call is TRBV11-2, the J call TRBJ2-2, with D hard to call. The CDR3 totals 15 residues. V was trimmed by 1 base and J by 4 bases, leaving 10 bases between them. The germline V gene has CDR1 SGHAT and CDR2 FQNNGV. The CDR3 DNA reads TGTGCCAGCAGCTTAGCCTTCAGTGGCACCGGGGAGCTGTTTTTT. It translates to CASSLAFSGTGELFF.

The CDR3 here is CASSFSPLSGANVLTF. As DNA, the CDR3 is TGCGCCAGCAGCTTTAGCCCTCTCTCTGGGGCCAACGTCCTGACTTTC. V and J are TRBV5-1 and TRBJ2-6; D unresolved. The length of the CDR3 is 16 residues. CDR1 and CDR2 (germline): SGHRS, YFSETQ. Trimming took off 2 bases at V and 0 bases at J, with 9 bases between the two ends.

The chain is built from TRBV24-1 and TRBJ2-5, with 8 bases identical to TRBD1. CDR1 is KGHDR, CDR2 SFDVKD, per germline. Trimming at V came to 5 bases and at J to 5 bases, leaving 6 bases not matched to a gene. The CDR3 sequence is 14 residues long. This chain's CDR3 is CATSAKTGGETQYF. The DNA of the CDR3 is TGTGCCACCAGTGCTAAAACAGGGGGGGAGACCCAGTACTTC.

There are a few counts of this clonotype. This chain uses TRBV9 with TRBJ1-5, with a tentative D call TRBD1 (6 bases). Germline loops: CDR1 SGDLS, CDR2 YYNGEE. This CDR3 is built from 14 residues. V shed 0 bases and J shed 3 bases, with 7 bases lying between them. CDR3 in amino acids: CASSVGQDNQPQHF. The DNA of the CDR3 is TGTGCCAGCAGCGTAGGACAGGACAATCAGCCCCAGCATTTT.